The entry below gives a single T cell receptor beta chain sequence along with its context. This sample was included in a study of cytomegalovirus exposure and HLA in healthy donors. Germline V gene data show CDR1 as SGHTA and CDR2 as FQGNSA. The CDR3 is 17 residues long. J was trimmed by 0 bases and V by 2 bases; bases with no gene match: 8. TCRdb keeps only in-frame clones here, not all; method: immunoSEQ multiplex PCR. The repertoire has fewer than 400,000 clones, roughly 89% of them found once; the top ten carry over 0.8%. The chain recombines TRBV7-2 with TRBJ2-3, with 7 bases lining up with TRBD2. Material for sequencing was PBMCs. This TCR was sampled from a woman between 18 and 29 years old in good health and CMV-seronegative. The CDR3 nucleotides are TGTGCCAGCAGCTTAATCGGAGGTAGCGGGAGCACAGATACGCAGTATTTT. Translating it yields CASSLIGGSGSTDTQYF.